This passage covers 21 T cell receptor beta chains from one sample sequenced in a study of shared clonotypes between healthy human individuals (dated by TCRdb to about 2020). The library came from the immunoSEQ multiplex PCR assay. In TCRdb, the immuneACCESS table is reduced to in-frame sequences with V and J assigned. These tables do not hold every clone; where another copy was compared, an unresolved V gene accounts for under half, and the others remain unexplained. The sample table holds roughly 2.6 million clones, of which around nine tenths were seen once. Together, the top ten hold roughly 0.15% of the sample. The source material was naive CD4+ T cells sorted from blood. Explained via the paper, the cell subset or site label denotes: CD45RA+ positively selected. The receptors here all came from a man between 18 and 35 years old in good health.

This CDR3 reads CAWSGPNIQYF. The CDR3 nucleotides are TGTGCCTGGAGTGGTCCTAACATTCAGTACTTC. V gene TRBV30 combines with J gene TRBJ2-4; D ambiguous. Deletions cut 1 base from V and 7 bases from J, with 5 bases between. The CDR3 totals 11 residues. Germline loops: CDR1 GTSNPN, CDR2 SVGIG (reference sequence).

The V gene is TRBV5-1, the J gene TRBJ1-5; D perhaps matches TRBD1 (5 bases). Germline assignment: CDR1 SGHRS and CDR2 YFSETQ. The CDR3 consists of 15 residues. V was pared by 0 bases and J by 8 bases, with 15 bases between. The DNA of the CDR3 is TGCGCCAGCAGCTTGGGCCAGGGAGCCCGCGAGCCCCAGCATTTT. Translating it yields CASSLGQGAREPQHF.

The count of this clone is one. V is TRBV30 and J is TRBJ2-7; TRBD2 agrees at 7 bases. The CDR3 is made up of 13 amino acids. Germline V CDR1 and CDR2: GTSNPN, SVGIG (reference sequence). The trim removed 0 bases at V and 7 bases at J, leaving 6 bases unmatched. CDR3 in DNA: TGTGCCTGGAGTGTGTCGAGGGGAGGGGAGCAGTACTTC. It codes for CAWSVSRGGEQYF.

The rearrangement links TRBV7-2 to TRBJ1-2; D not certain. Germline CDR1 SGHTA, CDR2 FQGNSA. The germline V and J ends were trimmed by 5 bases and 0 bases, with 16 bases remaining between them. This CDR3 has 16 amino acids. The CDR3 DNA reads as TGTGCCAGCAGCCTAGACAAGAAACTCACTAACTATGGCTACACCTTC. Translation: CASSLDKKLTNYGYTF.

The chain has TRBV5-6 and TRBJ1-5; possibly TRBD1 for D (5 bases). The CDR3 consists of 15 residues. V lost 3 bases, J lost 5 bases, and 15 bases lay in between. Germline V gene lookup returns CDR1 SGHDT and CDR2 YYEEEE. This chain's CDR3 is CASSSIQAGHQPQHF. The DNA for the CDR3 is TGTGCCAGCAGCTCCATACAGGCAGGCCATCAGCCCCAGCATTTT.

This clone was seen once. The chain combines TRBV5-1 with TRBJ1-2; TRBD1 agrees at 8 bases. The V gene's germline CDR1 is SGHRS and CDR2 YFSETQ. This CDR3 is built from 15 residues. With V trimmed by 4 bases and J by 4 bases, 9 bases remained unmatched. The CDR3 nucleotides read TGCGCCAGCAGCAGAGGGGGACAGGATATCTATGGCTACACCTTC. Its translation: CASSRGGQDIYGYTF.

This clone turned up a few times. The genes are TRBV18 and TRBJ1-4; D might be TRBD1 (6 bases). Germline V CDR1 and CDR2: KGHSH, LQKENI. The CDR3 is 15 amino acids. Trimming stripped 0 bases from V and 4 bases from J, with 9 bases between. In DNA, the CDR3 is TGTGCCAGCTCACCACCTGGACAGTATAATGAAAAACTGTTTTTT. As protein: CASSPPGQYNEKLFF.

This chain joins TRBV6-1 and TRBJ1-5; 9 nucleotides match TRBD1. The CDR3 has 16 residues. V trimming: 4 bases; J trimming: 6 bases; junction bases outside the gene matches: 10. Germline lookup yields CDR1 MNHNS and CDR2 SASEGT. CDR3 amino acids: CASSASGTGSGQPQHF. CDR3 coding DNA: TGTGCCAGCAGTGCTTCCGGGACAGGGTCTGGTCAGCCCCAGCATTTT.

DNA of the CDR3: TGTGCCAGTACGGGACAGATTAATTCACCCCTCCACTTT. As protein: CASTGQINSPLHF. This sequence joins TRBV19 and TRBJ1-6, with TRBD1 matching over 7 bases. Looked up from germline, CDR1 is LNHDA and CDR2 is SQIVND (reference sequence). Germline trimming cut 7 bases from V and 6 bases from J; bases unmatched to any gene: 3. The CDR3 extends over 13 amino acids.

This chain links TRBV28 with TRBJ2-7; 7 nucleotides match TRBD1. Germline V gene data show CDR1 as MDHEN and CDR2 as SYDVKM. V dropped 4 bases and J dropped 4; count of bases not matched to a gene: 10. The CDR3 contains 15 residues. The CDR3 nucleotides read TGTGCCAGCAGTTCGGGACAGCAGTTAAAGTACGAGCAGTACTTC. Protein: CASSSGQQLKYEQYF.

This clone showed up just a few times. This sequence joins TRBV9 and TRBJ2-1; no reliable D call. Trimming removed 0 bases from V and 1 base from J, with 5 bases in between. This CDR3 region has 14 residues. Per germline, CDR1 SGDLS and CDR2 YYNGEE. In DNA, the CDR3 is TGTGCCAGCAGCGTAGAGAGGTCCTACAATGAGCAGTTCTTC. Its translation is CASSVERSYNEQFF. The full variable domain, completed using reference TRBV9 and TRBJ2-1, is DSGVTQTPKHLITATGQRVTLRCSPRSGDLSVYWYQQSLDQGLQFLIQYYNGEERAKGNILERFSAQQFPDLHSELNLSSLELGDSALYFCASSVERSYNEQFFGPGTRLTVL.

The V and J genes are TRBV5-1 and TRBJ1-3, with TRBD1 as a possible D gene (5 bases). V lost 0 bases, J lost 0 bases, and 13 bases lay in between. Germline V lookup: CDR1 SGHRS, CDR2 YFSETQ. CDR3 size: 17 residues. The CDR3 loop reads CASSLDWGFRSGNTIYF. For the CDR3, the DNA is TGCGCCAGCAGCTTGGATTGGGGCTTTCGCTCTGGAAACACCATATATTTT.

The chain is built from TRBV19 and TRBJ1-1; 7 bases align to TRBD1. This CDR3 has 16 amino acids. Germline V gene sequence: CDR1 LNHDA, CDR2 SQIVND (reference sequence). Trimming took 6 bases from V and 5 from J; bases not matched to a gene: 15. As DNA, the CDR3 is TGTGCCAGTAGCGGGACAGCGGCGTGGAGGGGAACTGAAGCTTTCTTT. Protein sequence: CASSGTAAWRGTEAFF.

The chain is built from TRBV7-8 and TRBJ2-1; perhaps TRBD1 as D (6 bases). Germline lookup yields CDR1 SGHVS and CDR2 FQNEAQ. The CDR3 is made up of 15 amino acids. V lost 5 bases, J lost 5 bases, and 16 bases lay in between. In nucleotides, the CDR3 is TGTGCCAGCAGCCTCGACCAGGGGCGGGACAATGAGCAGTTCTTC. Its protein is CASSLDQGRDNEQFF.

V and J are TRBV2 and TRBJ2-7; the D is unclear. The CDR3 runs to 15 residues. Trimming pared 6 bases from V and 6 bases from J, leaving 21 bases between. Germline CDR1 SNHLY, CDR2 FYNNEI. The CDR3 loop is CASRASLSERSEQYF. In DNA form, the CDR3 reads TGTGCCAGCAGGGCTTCGCTGAGTGAAAGGAGCGAGCAGTACTTC.

J is TRBJ2-3 and V is TRBV7-6; D unclear. V was trimmed by 2 bases and J by 1 base, leaving 13 bases between them. Germline V gene data show CDR1 as SGHVS and CDR2 as FNYEAQ. This CDR3 comprises 16 residues. CDR3 in amino acids: CASSLSFGAGTDTQYF. The CDR3 DNA is TGTGCCAGCAGCTTAAGTTTCGGCGCGGGCACAGATACGCAGTATTTT.

For the CDR3, the DNA is TGCGCCAGCAGCCCCGACCGGGGGACAGGGTGGGATGAGCAGTTCTTC. This sequence encodes CASSPDRGTGWDEQFF. The genes are TRBV5-1 and TRBJ2-1; 9 bases map to TRBD1. This CDR3 comprises 16 residues. Germline V gene sequence: CDR1 SGHRS, CDR2 YFSETQ. The J segment lost 8 bases and the V segment lost 4 bases, leaving 13 bases of the junction unmatched.

A single count supports this clone. This chain links TRBV9 with TRBJ2-1; D is possibly TRBD2 (5 bases). Germline CDR1 and CDR2: SGDLS and YYNGEE. V lost 4 bases and J 5 bases, leaving 19 bases between the germline ends. The CDR3 extends over 16 amino acids. CDR3 bases: TGTGCCAGCAGCCGCCGACGAGCGGATACGGACAATGAGCAGTTCTTC. It translates to CASSRRRADTDNEQFF.

This chain joins TRBV30 and TRBJ1-5; D ambiguous. The V and J ends lost 0 bases and 6 bases respectively, with 18 bases between them. Germline V CDR1 and CDR2: GTSNPN, SVGIG (reference sequence). The CDR3 is made up of 16 amino acids. The DNA of the CDR3 is TGTGCCTGGAGTGTACAAGCCGTGGGCGGTTTTCAGCCCCAGCATTTT. Its translation is CAWSVQAVGGFQPQHF.

V is TRBV7-8 and J is TRBJ2-1; TRBD2 matches 10 bases. The CDR3 runs to 17 residues. J was trimmed by 1 base and V by 3 bases; bases with no gene match: 6. The germline V gene has CDR1 SGHVS and CDR2 FQNEAQ. CDR3 DNA sequence: TGTGCCAGCAGCTTCCGACTAGCGGGTATGTCCTACAATGAGCAGTTCTTC. Protein product: CASSFRLAGMSYNEQFF.

The chain joins TRBV11-2 to TRBJ1-4; D is unresolved. V lost 1 base, J lost 5 bases, and 11 bases lay in between. Germline assignment: CDR1 SGHAT and CDR2 FQNNGV. The CDR3 loop spans 15 amino acids. The chain's CDR3 is CASSLGQVENEKLFF. The CDR3 bases are TGTGCCAGCAGCTTAGGCCAGGTGGAGAATGAAAAACTGTTTTTT.